The rows below give T cell receptor beta chains drawn from one sample of a study of PD-L1 blockade in urothelial cancer. Only in-frame clones appear in the TCRdb table, and some are missing; sequencing was by immunoSEQ multiplex PCR. The sample consists of 95,000 to 100,000 clones, over 75% of them appearing once. Sequences were derived from PBMCs, sampled around atezolizumab (anti-PD-L1) treatment. These TCRs come from a man aged 55-75 years with urothelial cancer. CDR3s include the opening cysteine and the closing phenylalanine or tryptophan. D genes are given only for firm matches. Clone size is given for some rows only: seen once, a few or many times, or a class if the clone is expanded.

NA,TRBD2,TRBJ2-5,TRBV5-1,TGCGCCAGCAGCTTGGCCGGGACTAGCGGGCGGAGATTAGAGACCCAGTACTTC,CASSLAGTSGRRLETQYF
few,TRBD1,TRBJ2-5,TRBV25-1,TGTGCCAGCACCGAAACAGGGGGCGAGGAGACCCAGTACTTC,CASTETGGEETQYF
NA,NA,TRBJ2-5,TRBV7-7,TGTGCCAGCAGCTTAGGGGGCTCCGGGGGGACCCAGTACTTC,CASSLGGSGGTQYF
NA,NA,TRBJ2-5,TRBV27,TGTGCCAGCAGTTCGGCAGGTGGGACCCAGTACTTC,CASSSAGGTQYF
NA,TRBD1,TRBJ2-7,TRBV18,TGTGCCAGCTCACCAGGGACAGGGGTTCCCGAGCAGTACTTC,CASSPGTGVPEQYF
once,TRBD1,TRBJ1-4,TRBV28,TGTGCCAGCAGCCCAGGACAGGCTTATAATGAAAAACTGTTTTTT,CASSPGQAYNEKLFF
NA,TRBD2,TRBJ2-5,TRBV28,TGTGCCAGCAGTTTAACGGGACTAGCGGGACCCCAAGAGACCCAGTACTTC,CASSLTGLAGPQETQYF
NA,TRBD1,TRBJ1-5,TRBV6-1,TGTGCCAGCAGTGAATCTACAGGGGGCGGATATAGCAATCAGCCCCAGCATTTT,CASSESTGGGYSNQPQHF
NA,TRBD2,TRBJ2-1,TRBV27,TGTGCCAGTACGACCGGGACTAGCGGGATTAATGAGCAGTTCTTC,CASTTGTSGINEQFF
NA,NA,TRBJ2-7,TRBV9,TGTGCCAGCAGCGACGCGGGTCACGAGCAGTACTTC,CASSDAGHEQYF
NA,TRBD1,TRBJ2-5,TRBV28,TGTGCCAGCAATTTCGGACAGGGCGTGGGAGAGACCCAGTACTTC,CASNFGQGVGETQYF
once,NA,TRBJ2-5,TRBV5-4,TGTGCCAGCAGCTTGGATCAGGGAAGACAAGAGACCCAGTACTTC,CASSLDQGRQETQYF
NA,NA,TRBJ2-2,TRBV7-2,TGTGCCAGCAGCCTTAAGGGACTCAACACCGGGGAGCTGTTTTTT,CASSLKGLNTGELFF
few,TRBD1,TRBJ1-1,TRBV18,TGTGCCAGCTCACCCGGGACAGGGCCCCGAGCCACTGAAGCTTTCTTT,CASSPGTGPRATEAFF
NA,TRBD1,TRBJ2-7,TRBV7-2,TGTGCCAGCAGTCAGCAGGGGGATGCCTACGAGCAGTACTTC,CASSQQGDAYEQYF
NA,TRBD1,TRBJ2-3,TRBV2,TGTGCCAGCAGCCTCGGACAGGGAACTAGCACAGATACGCAGTATTTT,CASSLGQGTSTDTQYF
NA,NA,TRBJ2-5,TRBV27,TGTGCCAGCAGTTTACAGGCAGGGGTAGAGACCCAGTACTTC,CASSLQAGVETQYF
NA,TRBD2,TRBJ2-7,TRBV9,TGTGCCAGCAGCGTAGGGCTAGCGGGGGGAGAGCAGTACTTC,CASSVGLAGGEQYF
NA,NA,TRBJ2-7,TRBV5-4,TGTGCCAGCAGCTCCGGAGACGAGCAGTACTTC,CASSSGDEQYF
NA,NA,TRBJ1-3,TRBV11-2,TGTGCCAGCAGCTTAGTCTCTCCCGGGAGCGCTGGAAACACCATATATTTT,CASSLVSPGSAGNTIYF
NA,NA,TRBJ2-3,TRBV7-2,TGTGCCAGCAGCTTCGGCAGCGGCGCAGATACGCAGTATTTT,CASSFGSGADTQYF
NA,NA,TRBJ1-2,TRBV25-1,TGTGCCAGCAGTGGGCGGGGGGGGTTTGAGGGCTACACCTTC,CASSGRGGFEGYTF
NA,TRBD1,TRBJ2-1,TRBV7-7,TGTGCCAGCAGCTTGGACAGGGATCGTGGGGAGCAGTTCTTC,CASSLDRDRGEQFF
NA,NA,TRBJ2-1,TRBV5-6,TGTGCCAGCAGCTTGCGTTCGGCGGAGAAATGGCAGTTCTTC,CASSLRSAEKWQFF
NA,NA,TRBJ1-1,TRBV7-6,TGTGCCAGCAGCTTAGCTGAGGGCGCGACTGAAGCTTTCTTT,CASSLAEGATEAFF
once,NA,TRBJ2-2,TRBV28,TGTGCCAGCAGTTTATTTGGCACAGGGCTAGGGACCGGGGAGCTGTTTTTT,CASSLFGTGLGTGELFF
NA,TRBD2,TRBJ2-1,TRBV19,TGTGCCAGTAGTTTTTTGCTAGCGGGACGTGAGCAGTTCTTC,CASSFLLAGREQFF
NA,TRBD2,TRBJ2-5,TRBV11-2,TGTGCCAGCAGCATAGGGACTAGCGGGAGGGAGACCCAGTACTTC,CASSIGTSGRETQYF
once,NA,TRBJ2-1,TRBV6-5,TGTGCCAGCAGTTACCGGGGAGCTGAGCAGTTCTTC,CASSYRGAEQFF
NA,TRBD2,TRBJ2-1,TRBV9,TGTGCCAGCAGCGTAGGACTAGCCTATGAGCAGTTCTTC,CASSVGLAYEQFF
NA,NA,TRBJ1-5,TRBV7-9,TGTGCCAGCAGCGTCGCAGGGGCGGGTCAGCCCCAGCATTTT,CASSVAGAGQPQHF
NA,TRBD1,TRBJ2-7,TRBV28,TGTGCCAGCACCCGGGACAGGCCCTCTTACGAGCAGTACTTC,CASTRDRPSYEQYF
NA,NA,TRBJ1-3,TRBV14,TGTGCCAGCAGCCAAGAGAGGTACTCTGGAAACACCATATATTTT,CASSQERYSGNTIYF
NA,NA,TRBJ2-7,TRBV4-2,TGTGCCAGCAGCCAGGGAGTGGGCCCCTACGAGCAGTACTTC,CASSQGVGPYEQYF
NA,TRBD2,TRBJ2-3,TRBV5-4,TGTGCCAGCAGCTTGGAACTAGCGGGGGCAGATACGCAGTATTTT,CASSLELAGADTQYF
once,TRBD2,TRBJ2-3,TRBV5-1,TGCGCCAGCAGCTTAGGCGGGGGGGGCTCTTCAGATACGCAGTATTTT,CASSLGGGGSSDTQYF
NA,NA,TRBJ2-5,TRBV29-1,TGCAGCTCCTCGGGCGGGGAGACCCAGTACTTC,CSSSGGETQYF
NA,TRBD1,TRBJ2-3,TRBV4-2,TGTGCCAGCAGCCAAGCGGGACAGGGGACAGATACGCAGTATTTT,CASSQAGQGTDTQYF
NA,TRBD2,TRBJ2-3,TRBV7-2,TGTGCCAGCAGCTTAGCGGGACTAGCGAGCACAGATACGCAGTATTTT,CASSLAGLASTDTQYF
NA,NA,TRBJ2-7,TRBV28,TGTGCCAGCGCCGGGACTCTCTACGAGCAGTACTTC,CASAGTLYEQYF
NA,NA,TRBJ2-7,TRBV4-3,TGCGCCAGCAGCCAAGGGCAGACCTACGAGCAGTACTTC,CASSQGQTYEQYF
NA,TRBD1,TRBJ1-2,TRBV14,TGTGCCAGCAGCTCCCGGGACAGGGGTGGCTACACCTTC,CASSSRDRGGYTF